This T cell receptor (beta chain) was documented in a study of CD4+ T cells in melanoma. The germline CDR1 and CDR2 sequences are SGHTA and FQGTGA. Trimming took 1 base from V and 3 from J, leaving 10 bases between them. CDR3 length: 14 amino acids. Overall study results and limits: CD8+ T cell, macrophage and B cell function reportedly correlated with neoantigen-specific CD4+ T cells.

Some clones are missing from TCRdb's copy, which holds only in-frame ones; the method was immunoSEQ multiplex PCR. The data contain 45,000 or so clones, roughly 89% of them singletons. Remarks on this clone: The antigen is unknown.

This sequence originates from a human donor with melanoma. This chain links TRBV7-3 with TRBJ2-7; D might be TRBD1 (6 bases). The specimen sequenced was peripheral blood. Here the CDR3 reads CASSLNGQSYEQYF. The CDR3 DNA is TGTGCCAGCAGCTTAAATGGACAGAGCTACGAGCAGTACTTC.